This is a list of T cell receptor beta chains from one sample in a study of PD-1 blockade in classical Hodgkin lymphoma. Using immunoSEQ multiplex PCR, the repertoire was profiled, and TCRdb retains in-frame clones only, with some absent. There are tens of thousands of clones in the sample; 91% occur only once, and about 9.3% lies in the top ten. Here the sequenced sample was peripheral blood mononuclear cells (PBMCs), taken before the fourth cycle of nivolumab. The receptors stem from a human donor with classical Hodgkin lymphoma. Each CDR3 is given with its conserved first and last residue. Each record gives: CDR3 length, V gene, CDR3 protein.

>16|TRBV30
CACLPALKQGPETQYF
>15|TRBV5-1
CASSLALGSSYEQYF
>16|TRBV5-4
CASSLGIAGGRNEQFF
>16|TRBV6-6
CASSYSIAGDNQPQHF
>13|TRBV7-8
CASTLGGFYGYTF
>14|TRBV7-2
CASSSGTLNEKLFF
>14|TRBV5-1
CASRLGQGATEAFF
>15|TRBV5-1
CASSPNRGPNTEAFF
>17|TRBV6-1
CASSEGSSGGPYNEQFF
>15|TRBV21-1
CASTRLGGFWYEQYF
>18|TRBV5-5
CASSPQATGFSWDQPQHF
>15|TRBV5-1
CASSLLGTSNYEQYF
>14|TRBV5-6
CASSSDRAGNTIYF
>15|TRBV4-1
CASSLLGTPGETQYF
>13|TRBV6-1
CASSEGAGGVMFF
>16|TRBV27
CASSLGRQGRRNGYTF
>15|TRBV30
CAWSRGLAGANEQFF
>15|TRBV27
CASSLYRASKNIQYF
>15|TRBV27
CASSLGGGAGNEQFF
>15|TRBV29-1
CSVAGTGESGQPQHF
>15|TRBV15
CATSSNRGANSPLHF
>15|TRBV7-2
CASSPKWQMNEKLFF
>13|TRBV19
CASSFFGDTEAFF
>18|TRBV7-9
CASSSPNIAMSSYNEQFF
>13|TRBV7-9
CASQIGTNEKLFF
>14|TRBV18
CASSPGSTGNTIYF
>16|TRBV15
CATSLQGAGGEQPQHF
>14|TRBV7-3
CASSLYGESSEAFF
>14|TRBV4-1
CASSQSRTPYEQYF
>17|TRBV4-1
CASSQIAGGLWDNEQFF
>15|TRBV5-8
CASSSGQPTNEKLFF
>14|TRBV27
CASSFRGKVGGYTF
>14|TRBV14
CASSQEDHSYEQYF
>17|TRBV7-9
CASSGGPPLATNEKLFF
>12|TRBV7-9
CASSPGGSPLHF
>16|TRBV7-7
CASSLGAGGSTDTQYF
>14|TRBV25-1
CASSEGQLNSPLHF
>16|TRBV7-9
CASSYYDRVGNYGYTF